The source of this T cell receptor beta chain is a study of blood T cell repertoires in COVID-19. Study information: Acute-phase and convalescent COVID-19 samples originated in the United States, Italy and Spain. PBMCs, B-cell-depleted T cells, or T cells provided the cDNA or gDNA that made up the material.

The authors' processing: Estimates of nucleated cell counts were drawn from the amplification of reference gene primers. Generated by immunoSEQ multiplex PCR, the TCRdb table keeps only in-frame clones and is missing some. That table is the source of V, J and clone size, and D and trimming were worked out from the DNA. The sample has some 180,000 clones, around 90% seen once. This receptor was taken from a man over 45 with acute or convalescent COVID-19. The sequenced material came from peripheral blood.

The CDR3 DNA sequence: TGTGCCAGCAGCCGCACTAGCGGGAGGGCCTCCTACAATGAGCAGTTCTTC. Translated, it gives CASSRTSGRASYNEQFF. The rearrangement joins TRBV9 to TRBJ2-1; 13 bases fit TRBD2. The germline V gene encodes CDR1 SGDLS and CDR2 YYNGEE. The junction had 4 bases not matched to a gene; V was cut back by 4 bases and J by 0 bases. The CDR3 has 17 amino acids.